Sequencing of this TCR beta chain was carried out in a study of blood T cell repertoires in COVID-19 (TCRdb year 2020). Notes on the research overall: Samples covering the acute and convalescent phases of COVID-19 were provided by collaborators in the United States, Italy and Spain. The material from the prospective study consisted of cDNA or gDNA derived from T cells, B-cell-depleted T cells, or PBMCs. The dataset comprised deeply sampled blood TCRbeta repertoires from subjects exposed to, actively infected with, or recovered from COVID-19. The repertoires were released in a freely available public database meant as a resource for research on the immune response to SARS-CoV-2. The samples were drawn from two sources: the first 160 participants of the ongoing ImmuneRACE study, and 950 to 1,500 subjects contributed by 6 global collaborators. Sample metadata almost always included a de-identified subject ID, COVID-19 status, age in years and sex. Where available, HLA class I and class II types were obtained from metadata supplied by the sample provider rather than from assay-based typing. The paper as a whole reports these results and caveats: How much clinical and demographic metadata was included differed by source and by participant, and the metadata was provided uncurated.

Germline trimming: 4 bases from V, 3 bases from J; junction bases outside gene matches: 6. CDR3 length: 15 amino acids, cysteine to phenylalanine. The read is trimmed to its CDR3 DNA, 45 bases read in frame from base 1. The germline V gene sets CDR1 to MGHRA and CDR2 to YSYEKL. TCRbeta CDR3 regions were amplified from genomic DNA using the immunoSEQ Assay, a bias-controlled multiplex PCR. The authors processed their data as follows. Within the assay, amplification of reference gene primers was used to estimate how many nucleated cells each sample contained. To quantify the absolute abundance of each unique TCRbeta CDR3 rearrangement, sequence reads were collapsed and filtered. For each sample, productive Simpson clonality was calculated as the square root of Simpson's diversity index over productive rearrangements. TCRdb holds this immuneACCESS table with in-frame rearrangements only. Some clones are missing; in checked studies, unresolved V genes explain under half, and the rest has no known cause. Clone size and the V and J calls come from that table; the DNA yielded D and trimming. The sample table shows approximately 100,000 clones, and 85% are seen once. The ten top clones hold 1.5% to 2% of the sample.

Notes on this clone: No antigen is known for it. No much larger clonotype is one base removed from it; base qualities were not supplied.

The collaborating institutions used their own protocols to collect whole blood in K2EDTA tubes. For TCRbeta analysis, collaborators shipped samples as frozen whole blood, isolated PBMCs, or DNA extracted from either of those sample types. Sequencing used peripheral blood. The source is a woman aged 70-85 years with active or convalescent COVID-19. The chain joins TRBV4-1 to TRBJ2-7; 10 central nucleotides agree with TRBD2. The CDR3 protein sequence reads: CASSRGTSEFYEQYF. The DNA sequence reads TGCGCCAGCAGCCGGGGGACTAGCGAATTCTACGAGCAGTACTTC.